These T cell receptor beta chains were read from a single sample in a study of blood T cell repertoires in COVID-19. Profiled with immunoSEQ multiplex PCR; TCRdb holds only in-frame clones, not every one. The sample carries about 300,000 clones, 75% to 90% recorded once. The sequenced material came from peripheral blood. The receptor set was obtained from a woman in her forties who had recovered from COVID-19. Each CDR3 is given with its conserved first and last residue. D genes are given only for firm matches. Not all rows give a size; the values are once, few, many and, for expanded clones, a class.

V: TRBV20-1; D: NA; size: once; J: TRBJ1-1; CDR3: CSASPQDTEAFF; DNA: TGCAGTGCTAGTCCCCAGGACACTGAAGCTTTCTTT
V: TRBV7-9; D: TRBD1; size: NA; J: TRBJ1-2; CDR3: CASSLGQGAHGYTF; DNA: TGTGCCAGCAGCTTAGGTCAGGGGGCCCATGGCTACACCTTC
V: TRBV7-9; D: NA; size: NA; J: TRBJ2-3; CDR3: CASSLGGATDTQYF; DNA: TGTGCCAGCAGCTTAGGAGGAGCTACAGATACGCAGTATTTT
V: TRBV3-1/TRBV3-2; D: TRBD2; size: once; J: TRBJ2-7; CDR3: CASSHAGGLYEQYF; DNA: TGTGCCAGCAGCCACGCGGGGGGGTTGTACGAGCAGTACTTC
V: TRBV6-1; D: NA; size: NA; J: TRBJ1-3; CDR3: CASSEGGGADTIYF; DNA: TGTGCCAGCAGTGAAGGTGGGGGCGCGGACACCATATATTTT
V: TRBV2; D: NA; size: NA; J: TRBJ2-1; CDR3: CASSGRQYNEQFF; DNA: TGTGCCAGCAGTGGGCGACAGTACAATGAGCAGTTCTTC
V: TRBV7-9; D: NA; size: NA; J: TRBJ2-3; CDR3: CASSFGGGTDTQYF; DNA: TGTGCCAGCAGCTTCGGCGGGGGCACAGATACGCAGTATTTT
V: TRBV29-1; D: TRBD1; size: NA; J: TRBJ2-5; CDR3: CSVEGTGATPETQYF; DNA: TGCAGCGTTGAAGGGACAGGGGCTACCCCTGAGACCCAGTACTTC
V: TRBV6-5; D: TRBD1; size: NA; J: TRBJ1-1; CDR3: CASRGDSSEAFF; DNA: TGTGCCAGCAGAGGGGACAGTTCCGAAGCTTTCTTT
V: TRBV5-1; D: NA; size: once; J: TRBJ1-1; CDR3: CASSLDRPGVNAEAFF; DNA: TGCGCCAGCAGCTTGGATCGCCCCGGGGTGAACGCTGAAGCTTTCTTT
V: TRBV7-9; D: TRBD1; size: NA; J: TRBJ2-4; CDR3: CASSTRQGAANIQYF; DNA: TGTGCCAGCAGCACCCGACAGGGCGCCGCAAACATTCAGTACTTC
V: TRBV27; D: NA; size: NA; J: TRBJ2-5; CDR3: CASSYRDGQETQYF; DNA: TGTGCCAGCAGTTACAGGGACGGCCAAGAGACCCAGTACTTC
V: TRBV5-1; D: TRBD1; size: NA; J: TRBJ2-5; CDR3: CASSFWGQQETQYF; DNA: TGCGCCAGCAGCTTTTGGGGACAGCAAGAGACCCAGTACTTC